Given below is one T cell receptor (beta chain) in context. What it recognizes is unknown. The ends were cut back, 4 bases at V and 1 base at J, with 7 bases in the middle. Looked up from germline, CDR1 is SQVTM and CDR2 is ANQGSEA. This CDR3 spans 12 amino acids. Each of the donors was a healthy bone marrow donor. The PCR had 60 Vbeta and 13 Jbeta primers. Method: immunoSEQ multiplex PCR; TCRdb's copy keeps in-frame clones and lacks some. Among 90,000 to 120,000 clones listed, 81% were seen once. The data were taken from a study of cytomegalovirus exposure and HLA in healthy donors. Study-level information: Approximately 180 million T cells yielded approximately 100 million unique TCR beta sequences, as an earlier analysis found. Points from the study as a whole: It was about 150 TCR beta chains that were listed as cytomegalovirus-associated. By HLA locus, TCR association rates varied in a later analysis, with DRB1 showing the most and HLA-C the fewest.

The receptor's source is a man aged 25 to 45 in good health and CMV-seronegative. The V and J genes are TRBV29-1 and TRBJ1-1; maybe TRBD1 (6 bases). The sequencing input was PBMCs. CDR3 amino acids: CSVGGGNTEAFF. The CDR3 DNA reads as TGCAGCGTTGGAGGGGGGAACACTGAAGCTTTCTTT. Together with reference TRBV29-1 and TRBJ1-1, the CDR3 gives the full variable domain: SAVISQKPSRDICQRGTSLTIQCQVDSQVTMMFWYRQQPGQSLTLIATANQGSEATYESGFVIDKFPISRPNLTFSTLTVSNMSPEDSSIYLCSVGGGNTEAFFGQGTRLTVV.